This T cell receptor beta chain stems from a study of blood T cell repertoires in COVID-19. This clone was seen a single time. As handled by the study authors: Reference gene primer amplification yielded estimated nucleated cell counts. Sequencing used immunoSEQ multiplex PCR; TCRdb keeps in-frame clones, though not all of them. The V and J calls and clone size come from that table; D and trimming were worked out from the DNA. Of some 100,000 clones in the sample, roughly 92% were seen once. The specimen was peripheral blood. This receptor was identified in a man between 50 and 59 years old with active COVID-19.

As DNA, the CDR3 is TGTGCCAGCAGCACGACAGAGTACAATGAGCAGTTCTTC. This translates into CASSTTEYNEQFF. The chain has TRBV28 and TRBJ2-1; D may be TRBD1 (5 bases). V was cut by 6 bases and J by 4 bases, with 10 bases left in between. This CDR3 region has 13 residues. CDR1 MDHEN and CDR2 SYDVKM come from the germline V gene.